The entry that follows covers one T cell receptor beta chain sequence. This sample is part of a study of blood T cell repertoires in COVID-19. Trimming cost V 0 bases and J 10 bases, with 9 bases left between them. There are 12 residues in the CDR3. Per the germline V gene, CDR1 is LGHNA and CDR2 is YNFKEQ. Sequencing used immunoSEQ multiplex PCR; TCRdb keeps in-frame clones, though not all of them. The data contain about 220,000 clones, about 87% of them seen just once; the ten biggest clones take up 2.5% to 3%. The source material was PBMCs or T cells enriched from blood (not recorded which). The sequence came from a woman aged 25 to 39 who had recovered from COVID-19. The V gene is TRBV4-2, the J gene TRBJ2-5, with unresolved D. Here the CDR3 DNA reads TGTGCCAGCAGCCAAGATGGGTCGGGCCAGTACTTC. Encoded protein: CASSQDGSGQYF.